This TCR beta chain was recorded in a study of CD8 T cells in Susac syndrome. Germline assignment: CDR1 MNHEY and CDR2 SVGAGI. There are 14 residues in the CDR3. Trimming took off 0 bases at V and 1 base at J, with 5 bases between the two ends. General observations from the study: The study's TCR sequencing and HLA analysis drew on a certain number of individuals. That number was acknowledged as relatively small.

About this clonotype itself: Its antigen is undetermined.

CD8+ and CD4+ blood T cells underwent TCR beta sequencing. Both CD4+ and CD8+ T cells were negatively isolated, and TEMRA cells underwent FACS enrichment. Random hexamers primed reverse transcription of about 0.5 to 1 ug RNA. TCR beta CDR3 was amplified by immunoSEQ multiplex PCR. This amplification extended across 54 Vbeta and 13 Jbeta segments. TCRdb re-derived calls from the immunoSEQ multiplex PCR reads in MiXCR, one entry per CDR3 protein. The data show roughly 150,000 distinct CDR3 sequences, with about 95% seen just once and about 0.16% held by the top ten. This rearrangement joins TRBV6-5 to TRBJ2-3, with unresolved D. Sequencing was carried out using CD4+ T cells from PBMCs. The TCR comes from a human donor with Susac syndrome. CDR3 sequence: CASSYSVGTDTQYF. CDR3 in DNA: TGTGCCAGCAGTTACTCTGTGGGCACAGATACGCAGTATTTT.